One sample yielded the 32 T cell receptor beta chains listed below, sequenced in a study of T-cell reconstitution after alpha-beta-depleted transplantation in children. Unique molecular identifiers were incorporated into the prepared TCRbeta library. TCRdb reprocessed the PCR reads with MiXCR, giving one entry per CDR3 protein. This sample yields a few hundred thousand distinct CDR3 sequences, of which roughly 27% are seen a single time; 30% to 40% belongs to the top ten. The material sequenced was PBMCs, taken before TCRalphabeta/CD19-depleted stem cell transplant. These TCRs come from a boy in the first two years of life with Wiskott-Aldrich syndrome, due to receive a stem cell transplant.

The gene calls are TRBV29-1 and TRBJ2-7; tentatively, D is TRBD1 (6 bases). Between the trimmed V and J ends, which lost 4 bases and 1 base, there was a span of 14 bases. Per the germline V gene, CDR1 is SQVTM and CDR2 is ANQGSEA. CDR3 length: 14 amino acids. The CDR3 sequence is CSVAVQGGSYEQYF. CDR3 bases: TGCAGCGTTGCTGTACAGGGCGGGTCCTACGAGCAGTACTTC.

This chain connects TRBV12-3 or TRBV12-4 to TRBJ1-2, with no clear D. This CDR3 comprises 15 residues. V shed 3 bases and J shed 6 bases, with 17 bases lying between them. CDR3 loop: CASSFGRTSYHGYTF. The CDR3 bases are TGTGCCAGCAGTTTCGGCCGAACCTCCTATCATGGCTACACCTTC.

This clonotype was seen only a few times. The chain employs TRBV10-3 and TRBJ2-5; unclear D gene. V was clipped by 3 bases and J by 1 base, with 6 bases between them. The CDR3 has 13 residues. Germline lookup yields CDR1 ENHRY and CDR2 SYGVKD. The CDR3 sequence is CAISETAQETQYF. CDR3 in DNA: TGTGCCATCAGTGAAACTGCCCAAGAGACCCAGTACTTC.

This clonotype was counted a few times. The rearrangement links TRBV5-1 to TRBJ2-7, with 10 bases that match TRBD1. This CDR3 has 14 amino acids. Germline V lookup: CDR1 SGHRS, CDR2 YFSETQ. After removal of 7 bases from V and 2 bases from J, the junction contained 6 bases not matched to a gene. CDR3 nucleotide sequence: TGCGCCAGCCGAACAGGGACAGGGGCCTACGAGCAGTACTTC. It specifies CASRTGTGAYEQYF.

This clonotype was observed once. The rearrangement joins TRBV6-5 to TRBJ2-1, with 7 positions matching TRBD2. V shed 4 bases and J 8 bases; nucleotides not matched to a gene: 14. Looked up from germline, CDR1 is MNHEY and CDR2 is SVGAGI. The CDR3 length is 16 residues. The CDR3 protein is CASSSLPQRESDEQFF. DNA of the CDR3: TGTGCCAGCAGTTCCCTTCCCCAGCGGGAAAGTGATGAGCAGTTCTTC.

This clonotype was recorded at least ten times. The CDR3 nucleotides are TGTGCCAGCAGCGAAACCGGGACTAGCTACAATGAGCAGTTCTTC. It encodes CASSETGTSYNEQFF. J is TRBJ2-1 and V is TRBV9; 8 bases are a match to TRBD2. J was trimmed by 3 bases and V by 3 bases; bases with no gene match: 5. The germline gives CDR1 SGDLS, CDR2 YYNGEE. The CDR3 is 15 residues long.

V is TRBV29-1 and J is TRBJ1-1; no definite D call. CDR1 is SQVTM and CDR2 is ANQGSEA in the germline V gene. This CDR3 is 13 amino acids long. Deletions cut 2 bases from V and 0 bases from J, with 7 bases between. CDR3 sequence (DNA): TGCAGCGTTGAACGGGAACTGAACACTGAAGCTTTCTTT. Its protein product is CSVERELNTEAFF.

This clonotype has ten or more counts. J is TRBJ2-3 and V is TRBV24-1; TRBD2 matches at 12 bases. CDR1 is KGHDR, CDR2 SFDVKD, per germline. The ends lost 4 bases at V and 5 bases at J; junction bases unmatched: 6. The CDR3 is 16 amino acids. CDR3 in amino acids: CATSEASGRALDTQYF. The CDR3 region has the DNA TGTGCCACCAGTGAGGCTAGCGGGAGGGCCCTAGATACGCAGTATTTT.

This clonotype turned up a few times. This sequence joins TRBV12-3 or TRBV12-4 and TRBJ2-3, with D tentatively TRBD2 (6 bases). V lost 6 bases and J 2 bases, leaving 12 bases between the germline ends. The CDR3 consists of 14 residues. The CDR3 coding sequence is TGTGCCAGCAGGGGAGGAGTTCCCACAGATACGCAGTATTTT. Its translation: CASRGGVPTDTQYF.

This clonotype was counted a few times. V is TRBV12-3 or TRBV12-4 and J is TRBJ2-2, with a weak D call TRBD1 (6 bases). There are 13 residues in the CDR3. V shed 5 bases and J shed 6 bases, with 10 bases lying between them. The CDR3 spells CASSRGHPGELFF. The CDR3, as DNA: TGTGCCAGCAGTCGGGGACATCCCGGGGAGCTGTTTTTT.

The chain carries TRBV7-2 and TRBJ2-4; D perhaps matches TRBD1 (5 bases). CDR1 SGHTA and CDR2 FQGNSA come from the germline V gene. This CDR3 comprises 14 residues. The germline V and J ends were trimmed by 1 base and 7 bases, with 11 bases remaining between them. The CDR3 here is CASSLVDNNNIQYF. CDR3 sequence (DNA): TGTGCCAGCAGCTTAGTGGACAACAACAACATTCAGTACTTC.

The chain recombines TRBV5-1 with TRBJ2-2; D is possibly TRBD2 (6 bases). Germline CDR1 and CDR2: SGHRS and YFSETQ. V lost 2 bases and J 2 bases, leaving 22 bases between the germline ends. The CDR3 extends over 19 amino acids. The CDR3 DNA sequence: TGCGCCAGCAGCTTTTTCGGGGGTTTGCCGGGAGTAAACACCGGGGAGCTGTTTTTT. Translated, it gives CASSFFGGLPGVNTGELFF.

V and J are TRBV5-1 and TRBJ2-5; 9 nucleotides match TRBD2. Germline V gives CDR1 SGHRS, CDR2 YFSETQ. The CDR3 runs to 15 residues. Trimming at V came to 1 base and at J to 1 base, leaving 2 bases not matched to a gene. The CDR3 bases are TGCGCCAGCAGCTTGCAGCGGGGGGTCCAAGAGACCCAGTACTTC. This translates into CASSLQRGVQETQYF.

This clonotype has only a few counts. As DNA, the CDR3 is TGTGCCTGGAGTGTACGCCGGGACGGAGATACGCAGTATTTT. Amino acid sequence: CAWSVRRDGDTQYF. The chain is built from TRBV30 and TRBJ2-3; D assignment may be TRBD1 or TRBD2 (5 bases each). Germline V gene lookup returns CDR1 GTSNPN and CDR2 SVGIG (reference sequence). The CDR3 is 14 amino acids. V dropped 0 bases and J dropped 5 bases, with 12 bases sitting between them.

The V and J genes are TRBV21-1 and TRBJ2-7; no DNA check was done on the table's D call, TRBD2. TRBV21-1 is assigned pseudogene status. This CDR3 region has 14 residues. The CDR3 nucleotides read TGTGCCAGCAGTTCCGGGACTAGCGAATGCGAGCAGTACTTC. It is translated as CASSSGTSECEQYF.

This clonotype has more than one count but fewer than ten. The genes are TRBV30 and TRBJ1-1, with D possibly matching TRBD1 (6 bases). The CDR3 is 14 amino acids. V gave up 2 bases and J gave up 2 bases, with 12 bases separating them. Germline CDR1 reads GTSNPN; CDR2 reads SVGIG (reference sequence). The CDR3 here is CAWSLLTGNTEAFF. The DNA of the CDR3 is TGTGCCTGGAGTCTATTGACAGGTAACACTGAAGCTTTCTTT.

The V and J genes are TRBV12-3 or TRBV12-4 and TRBJ2-2; 8 bases are a match to TRBD2. V lost 8 bases and J lost 5; bases outside the gene matches: 7. The length of the CDR3 is 14 residues. The CDR3 nucleotides are TGTGCCAGCGGGGCGGGAGGTCGGACCGGGGAGCTGTTTTTT. This encodes CASGAGGRTGELFF.

This clonotype was seen only once. This chain connects TRBV2 to TRBJ2-7, with 8 bases identical to TRBD1. In germline, CDR1 is SNHLY, CDR2 FYNNEI. The J segment lost 3 bases and the V segment lost 5 bases, leaving 12 bases of the junction unmatched. The CDR3 runs to 16 residues. CDR3 DNA sequence: TGTGCCAGCAGTCTTGAACGCGGACAGGGAGGCTACGAGCAGTACTTC. Its translation is CASSLERGQGGYEQYF.

The genes are TRBV10-3 and TRBJ2-1, with D possibly being TRBD1 (6 bases). Per the germline V gene, CDR1 is ENHRY and CDR2 is SYGVKD. V shed 0 bases and J shed 4 bases, with 13 bases lying between them. CDR3 length equals 16 residues. The CDR3 here is CAISESRGTSYNEQFF. The CDR3 DNA reads as TGTGCCATCAGTGAGTCGAGGGGGACATCTTACAATGAGCAGTTCTTC.

In this sample, this clonotype turned up many times. The chain's CDR3 is CSARDRARGGELFF. The CDR3 DNA is TGCAGTGCTAGAGATCGAGCTCGAGGCGGGGAGCTGTTTTTT. The chain joins TRBV20-1 to TRBJ2-2; no reliable D call. The CDR3 totals 14 residues. Germline V gives CDR1 DFQATT, CDR2 SNEGSKA (reference sequence). V lost 0 bases and J 7 bases, leaving 12 bases between the germline ends.

This clonotype was observed a few times. This chain joins TRBV5-1 and TRBJ1-4; the D gene is possibly TRBD1 (6 bases). V lost 0 bases, J lost 15 bases, and 18 bases lay in between. Germline V gene lookup returns CDR1 SGHRS and CDR2 YFSETQ. This CDR3 has 14 residues. CDR3 amino acids: CASSLDGGTPHLFF. The CDR3 DNA is TGCGCCAGCAGCTTGGACGGGGGCACCCCCCATTTGTTTTTT. Variable domain in full (rest from reference TRBV5-1 and TRBJ1-4): KAGVTQTPRYLIKTRGQQVTLSCSPISGHRSVSWYQQTPGQGLQFLFEYFSETQRNKGNFPGRFSGRQFSNSRSEMNVSTLELGDSALYLCASSLDGGTPHLFFGSGTQLSVL.

There are a few counts of this clonotype. The chain employs TRBV5-1 and TRBJ2-5; TRBD2 matches at 7 bases. This CDR3 contains 14 residues. V gave up 3 bases and J gave up 4 bases; unmatched junction bases: 6. The germline gives CDR1 SGHRS, CDR2 YFSETQ. The CDR3 sequence is CASSWVGGRETQYF. CDR3 DNA sequence: TGCGCCAGCAGCTGGGTCGGGGGGAGAGAGACCCAGTACTTC.

The J gene is TRBJ2-5, the V gene TRBV5-1; D is possibly TRBD2 (7 bases). The CDR3 extends over 15 amino acids. Per the germline V gene, CDR1 is SGHRS and CDR2 is YFSETQ. V was clipped by 4 bases and J by 5 bases, with 18 bases between them. The CDR3 sequence is CASSAGAGAGETQYF. In DNA, the CDR3 is TGCGCCAGCAGCGCGGGGGCAGGGGCAGGGGAGACCCAGTACTTC.

The J gene is TRBJ2-1, the V gene TRBV24-1; maybe TRBD1 (5 bases). Trimming removed 1 base at V and 8 bases at J, with 8 bases between. This CDR3 is built from 13 residues. The germline gives CDR1 KGHDR, CDR2 SFDVKD. The DNA of the CDR3 is TGTGCCACCAGTGATTTACAGGTCGATGAGCAGTTCTTC. This codes for CATSDLQVDEQFF.

This chain uses TRBV6-1 with TRBJ1-2; TRBD1 aligns across 7 bases. Germline V CDR1 and CDR2: MNHNS, SASEGT. The CDR3 is made up of 14 amino acids. V trimming: 2 bases; J trimming: 4 bases; junction bases outside the gene matches: 4. Here the CDR3 reads CASSEKQGIYGYTF. The DNA for the CDR3 is TGTGCCAGCAGTGAAAAACAGGGGATCTATGGCTACACCTTC.

This rearrangement joins TRBV12-3 or TRBV12-4 to TRBJ2-1, with a tentative D call TRBD2 (6 bases). The CDR3 loop spans 16 amino acids. Trimming took off 5 bases at V and 0 bases at J, with 14 bases between the two ends. The DNA for the CDR3 is TGTGCCAGCAGTATCGGGGGAGCGAGCTCCTACAATGAGCAGTTCTTC. Encoded protein: CASSIGGASSYNEQFF.

This clonotype showed up just a few times. The chain links TRBV12-3 or TRBV12-4 to TRBJ2-1; D might be TRBD2 (6 bases). V was pared by 4 bases and J by 8 bases, with 18 bases between. The CDR3 has 15 amino acids. CDR3 sequence (DNA): TGTGCCAGCAGTTCGGGGGTTTATAAGGTCGATGAGCAGTTCTTC. It translates to CASSSGVYKVDEQFF.

The chain has TRBV30 and TRBJ2-1, with D unresolved. This CDR3 comprises 11 residues. V was cut by 2 bases and J by 7 bases, with 6 bases left in between. Looked up from germline, CDR1 is GTSNPN and CDR2 is SVGIG (reference sequence). CDR3 sequence (DNA): TGTGCCTGGAGTCCGCTGAATGAGCAGTTCTTC. Amino acid sequence: CAWSPLNEQFF.

The gene calls are TRBV6-5 and TRBJ2-7; the D is unclear. Germline CDR1 reads MNHEY; CDR2 reads SVGAGI. This CDR3 region has 10 residues. V lost 9 bases to trimming and J lost 4 bases, with 7 bases between them. CDR3 in DNA: TGTGCCAGGGAACAGTACGAGCAGTACTTC. Protein: CAREQYEQYF.

The genes are TRBV5-1 and TRBJ2-7; D perhaps matches TRBD1 (6 bases). V was cut by 0 bases and J by 5 bases, with 15 bases left in between. The CDR3 runs 15 residues. The germline V gene encodes CDR1 SGHRS and CDR2 YFSETQ. This CDR3 reads CASSLVQGFVDEQYF. CDR3 coding DNA: TGCGCCAGCAGCTTGGTGCAGGGGTTTGTTGACGAGCAGTACTTC.

This clonotype was detected a few times. The chain employs TRBV20-1 and TRBJ2-3, with TRBD2 identical over 12 bases. The CDR3 is 17 residues long. V lost 5 bases, J lost 2 bases, and 11 bases stayed unmatched. Germline CDR1 DFQATT, CDR2 SNEGSKA (reference sequence). DNA of the CDR3: TGCAGTGCTCCGCCTCCAACTAGCGGGAGGTCCACAGATACGCAGTATTTT. As protein: CSAPPPTSGRSTDTQYF.

Regarding this clonotype: Mismatch with germline at one junction end may stem from a read error. This chain connects TRBV5-1 to TRBJ2-1; TRBD2 aligns across 8 bases. Germline loops: CDR1 SGHRS, CDR2 YFSETQ. There are 15 residues in the CDR3. The CDR3 sequence: CAGSNEGLAGNEQFF. CDR3 nucleotide sequence: TGCGCCGGCAGCAACGAGGGGTTAGCGGGAAACGAGCAGTTCTTC.